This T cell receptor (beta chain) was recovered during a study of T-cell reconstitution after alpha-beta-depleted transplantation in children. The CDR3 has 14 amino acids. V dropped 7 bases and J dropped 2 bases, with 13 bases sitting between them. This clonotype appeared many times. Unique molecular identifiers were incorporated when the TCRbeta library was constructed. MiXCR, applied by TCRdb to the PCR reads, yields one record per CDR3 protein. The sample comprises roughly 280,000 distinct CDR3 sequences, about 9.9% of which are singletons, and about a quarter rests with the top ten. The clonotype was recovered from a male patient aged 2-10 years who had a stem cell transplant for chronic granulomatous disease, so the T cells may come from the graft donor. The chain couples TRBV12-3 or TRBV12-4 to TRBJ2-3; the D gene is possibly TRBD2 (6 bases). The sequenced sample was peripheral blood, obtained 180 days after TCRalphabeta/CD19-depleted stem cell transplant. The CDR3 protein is CASKVGGVTDTQYF. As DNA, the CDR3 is TGTGCCAGCAAGGTGGGCGGGGTCACAGATACGCAGTATTTT.